This is a list of T cell receptor beta chains from one sample in a study of beta chain features in type 1 diabetes. Produced via immunoSEQ multiplex PCR; TCRdb's table is partial and in-frame only. The table lists around 260,000 clones, around 22% of them singletons, with 0.012% in the top ten. Sequenced material: naive CD4+ T cells from blood. The source of these receptors is a woman aged 25 to 45 with type 1 diabetes. The CDR3 runs from the conserved cysteine through the conserved F or W. The D gene is left open where the match is weak. Clone size appears in some rows only: once, few, many, or a class for an expanded clone.

>TRBJ2-1|-|TRBV7-9|-
CASSLWSSEQFF
TGTGCCAGCAGCTTATGGAGCTCCGAGCAGTTCTTC
>TRBJ2-7|-|TRBV5-1|-
CASSSNGYEQYF
TGCGCCAGCAGCTCAAACGGGTACGAGCAGTACTTC
>TRBJ1-2|few|TRBV7-9|TRBD1
CASSTTGGHYGYTF
TGTGCCAGCAGCACGACAGGGGGGCACTATGGCTACACCTTC
>TRBJ2-6|-|TRBV30|-
CAWSVPGANVLTF
TGTGCCTGGAGTGTCCCGGGGGCCAACGTCCTGACTTTC
>TRBJ2-3|few|TRBV5-4|TRBD2
CASSTIAGAGTDTQYF
TGTGCCAGCAGCACCATAGCGGGAGCAGGCACAGATACGCAGTATTTT
>TRBJ2-1|-|TRBV5-1|TRBD2
CASSTGLAGINEQFF
TGCGCCAGCAGCACGGGACTAGCGGGAATAAATGAGCAGTTCTTC
>TRBJ2-5|-|TRBV4-1|-
CASSQVGRARRGETQYF
TGCGCCAGCAGCCAAGTAGGGCGGGCAAGAAGGGGGGAGACCCAGTACTTC
>TRBJ2-7|few|TRBV5-1|TRBD2
CASSRWTSGTEQYF
TGCGCCAGCAGCCGATGGACTAGCGGGACCGAGCAGTACTTC
>TRBJ2-7|-|TRBV21-1|-
CASSKDGEITYEQYF
TGTGCCAGCAGCAAAGATGGGGAGATAACCTACGAGCAGTACTTC
>TRBJ2-1|-|TRBV7-2|-
CASSLGLLNEQFF
TGTGCCAGCAGCTTAGGACTGCTCAATGAGCAGTTCTTC